A selection of T cell receptor beta chains follows, all from one sample in a study of blood T cell repertoires in COVID-19. The table came from immunoSEQ multiplex PCR; TCRdb's copy has only in-frame clones and leaves some out. The sample includes 250,000 to 300,000 clones, 86% of them seen just once. The sequenced sample was peripheral blood. These receptors came from a man aged 25 to 40 with active or convalescent COVID-19. Both conserved end residues are part of each CDR3. Fields, in order: D gene, J gene, V gene, clone size, CDR3 protein, CDR3 DNA. D genes are given only for firm matches. Not every row has a clone size; where given, it reads once, few, many or a size class.

TRBD2 TRBJ2-5 TRBV27 NA CASSPGRATNEETQYF TGTGCCAGCAGTCCTGGGAGGGCAACCAATGAAGAGACCCAGTACTTC
TRBD1 TRBJ1-2 TRBV20-1 once CSASKAGGHAYYGYTF TGCAGTGCTAGTAAGGCAGGGGGCCATGCATACTATGGCTACACCTTC
TRBD1 TRBJ2-3 TRBV18 NA CASSPGTGVADTQYF TGTGCCAGCTCCCCCGGGACAGGGGTGGCAGATACGCAGTATTTT
TRBD1 TRBJ2-1 TRBV13 NA CASSLGREGASEQFF TGTGCCAGCAGCTTAGGCCGTGAGGGGGCGTCAGAGCAGTTCTTC
NA TRBJ2-6 TRBV10-1 NA CASQASGANVLTF TGCGCCAGCCAGGCCTCTGGGGCCAACGTCCTGACTTTC
NA TRBJ1-6 TRBV4-3 once CASSQEARVGSPLHF TGCGCCAGCAGCCAAGAAGCCAGGGTTGGGTCACCCCTCCACTTT
NA TRBJ1-1 TRBV6-6 NA CASSPRWNTEAFF TGTGCCAGCAGTCCCCGGTGGAACACTGAAGCTTTCTTT
NA TRBJ2-1 TRBV12-5 NA CASGSPGTHQFF TGTGCTAGTGGTTCTCCCGGGACTCATCAGTTCTTC
TRBD1 TRBJ1-1 TRBV5-6 NA CASRWTGNTEAFF TGTGCCAGCAGATGGACAGGGAACACTGAAGCTTTCTTT
NA TRBJ2-7 TRBV18 NA CASSAGVSYEQYF TGTGCCAGCTCGGCCGGGGTGTCCTACGAGCAGTACTTC
TRBD2 TRBJ2-1 TRBV18 NA CASSHGLAGDNEQFF TGTGCCAGCTCACACGGACTAGCGGGGGACAATGAGCAGTTCTTC
NA TRBJ2-1 TRBV5-1 NA CASSFLVKGGNEQFF TGCGCCAGCAGCTTTTTAGTCAAGGGGGGGAATGAGCAGTTCTTC
TRBD1 TRBJ1-2 TRBV5-4 NA CASSSRQGSYGYTF TGTGCCAGCAGCTCACGACAGGGGTCCTATGGCTACACCTTC
TRBD1 TRBJ2-7 TRBV6-5 NA CASSYFTGQGAYEQYF TGTGCCAGCAGTTACTTCACGGGACAGGGGGCCTACGAGCAGTACTTC
TRBD2 TRBJ2-7 TRBV5-1 NA CASSPPGTSGGQYF TGCGCCAGCAGCCCTCCCGGGACTAGTGGCGGGCAGTACTTC
TRBD1 TRBJ2-7 TRBV12-3/TRBV12-4 NA CASRLGTAYEQYF TGTGCCAGCAGATTGGGGACAGCCTACGAGCAGTACTTC
NA TRBJ1-3 TRBV6-5 NA CASSFSRVGNTIYF TGTGCCAGCAGTTTTAGCAGGGTGGGAAACACCATATATTTT
TRBD1 TRBJ1-5 TRBV12-3/TRBV12-4 NA CASSSGQGQPQHF TGTGCCAGCAGCTCGGGACAGGGACAGCCCCAGCATTTT
TRBD2 TRBJ2-3 TRBV5-6 NA CASSLLTSGGVTDTQYF TGTGCCAGCAGCTTGCTTACTAGCGGGGGGGTCACAGATACGCAGTATTTT
NA TRBJ1-5 TRBV2 NA CASRHRLVTNQPQHF TGTGCCAGCAGACACAGGTTGGTCACCAACCAGCCCCAGCATTTT
TRBD1 TRBJ1-1 TRBV6-5 NA CASRSGQGGTEAFF TGTGCCAGCAGGTCGGGACAGGGGGGCACTGAAGCTTTCTTT
NA TRBJ2-2 TRBV7-3 few CASSPSIERAGELFF TGTGCCAGCAGCCCGTCCATCGAGAGGGCCGGGGAGCTGTTTTTT
NA TRBJ2-7 TRBV6-5 NA CASSLQGLGSYEQYF TGTGCCAGCAGTTTGCAGGGCTTGGGGTCCTACGAGCAGTACTTC
NA TRBJ2-7 TRBV3-1/TRBV3-2 NA CASSQVQGGEQYF TGTGCCAGCAGCCAAGTACAGGGTGGCGAGCAGTACTTC
TRBD1 TRBJ1-4 TRBV5-1 NA CASSTQGYEKLFF TGCGCCAGCAGCACACAGGGGTATGAAAAACTGTTTTTT
NA TRBJ1-4 TRBV5-1 NA CASSQQTTNEKLFF TGCGCCAGCAGCCAACAGACAACTAATGAAAAACTGTTTTTT